The next 17 T cell receptor beta chains were all read from a single sample in a study of glioma-infiltrating T cells. The iRepertoire nested amplicon-rescue multiplex PCR amplified TCR alpha and beta CDR3s from RNA. MiXCR, run by TCRdb on the multiplex PCR reads, gives a single entry per CDR3 protein. The sample yields about 110,000 distinct CDR3 sequences, 25% to 30% seen once. Input material: glioma tissue, nonneoplastic brain tissue, or PBMCs (not recorded which). These TCRs come from a human donor with low-grade glioma or glioblastoma, undergoing nonglioma brain surgery, or in good health (not recorded which).

This chain connects TRBV6-1 to TRBJ1-3; TRBD1 aligns across 7 bases. CDR3 length: 17 residues. CDR1 MNHNS and CDR2 SASEGT come from the germline V gene. The ends lost 6 bases at V and 1 base at J; junction bases unmatched: 12. DNA of the CDR3: TGTGCCAGCAGAGGACCGGGACAGTTGATATCTGGAAACACCATATATTTT. It yields the protein CASRGPGQLISGNTIYF.

This clonotype has a count of ten or more. The V call is TRBV7-9, the J call TRBJ2-4, with D possibly called TRBD1 or TRBD2 (6 bases each). The length of the CDR3 is 16 residues. CDR1 is SEHNR, CDR2 FQNEAQ, per germline (reference sequence). Trimming cost V 4 bases and J 0 bases, with 13 bases left between them. The CDR3 bases are TGTGCCAGCAGCTCAGGGGCGGGACTAGCCAAAAACATTCAGTACTTC. Protein product: CASSSGAGLAKNIQYF.

In this sample, this clonotype turned up many times. The gene calls are TRBV19 and TRBJ2-3; tentative D call: TRBD2 (6 bases). The CDR3 is 15 residues long. V was cut by 5 bases and J by 0 bases, with 12 bases left in between. Germline CDR1 and CDR2: LNHDA and SQIVND (reference sequence). CDR3 nucleotides: TGTGCCAGTAGTTCCGCGGGATGGAGCACAGATACGCAGTATTTT. It translates to CASSSAGWSTDTQYF. Full variable domain (outside the CDR3, taken from reference TRBV19 and TRBJ2-3): DGGITQSPKYLFRKEGQNVTLSCEQNLNHDAMYWYRQDPGQGLRLIYYSQIVNDFQKGDIAEGYSVSREKKESFPLTVTSAQKNPTAFYLCASSSAGWSTDTQYFGPGTRLTVL.

The chain couples TRBV6-2 or TRBV6-3 to TRBJ2-7, with 10 nucleotides matching TRBD2. The junction had 5 bases not matched to a gene; V was cut back by 4 bases and J by 5 bases. This CDR3 region has 14 residues. CDR1 and CDR2 (germline): MNHEY, SVGEGT. DNA of the CDR3: TGTGCCAGCAGTTGGACTAGCGGCATTAACGAGCAGTACTTC. Encoded protein: CASSWTSGINEQYF.

This clonotype was detected only a few times. The V call is TRBV19, the J call TRBJ1-5; no reliable D call. The CDR3 contains 14 residues. Trimming removed 10 bases at V and 0 bases at J, with 13 bases between. CDR1 is LNHDA and CDR2 is SQIVND in the germline V gene (reference sequence). In DNA form, the CDR3 reads TGTGCCACCAGGAGGATTTATAGCAATCAGCCCCAGCATTTT. It encodes CATRRIYSNQPQHF.

This clonotype was found many times. The chain uses TRBV5-1 and TRBJ2-1; 15 bases fit TRBD2. From germline, CDR1 is SGHRS and CDR2 YFSETQ. CDR3 length: 16 amino acids. V lost 3 bases to trimming and J lost 7 bases; unmatched junction nucleotides: 5. As DNA, the CDR3 is TGCGCCAGCAGCTCGAGGACTAGCGGGGGGGCAAATGAGCAGTTCTTC. Translation: CASSSRTSGGANEQFF.

This clonotype was detected ten times or more. The J gene is TRBJ2-1, the V gene TRBV7-8, with D possibly matching TRBD1 (5 bases). Germline V gene data show CDR1 as SGHVS and CDR2 as FQNEAQ. V shed 4 bases and J shed 9 bases, with 10 bases lying between them. The CDR3 contains 12 residues. The chain's CDR3 is CASSSGLGEQFF. CDR3 DNA sequence: TGTGCCAGCAGCTCAGGGCTAGGTGAGCAGTTCTTC. The variable domain in full, completed from reference TRBV7-8 and TRBJ2-1, reads GAGVSQSPRYKVAKRGQDVALRCDPISGHVSLFWYQQALGQGPEFLTYFQNEAQLDKSGLPSDRFFAERPEGSVSTLKIQRTQQEDSAVYLCASSSGLGEQFFGPGTRLTVL.

Concerning this clonotype: A junction boundary mismatches the germline segment, possibly from a read error. CDR3 nucleotides: TGTTCCAGTGCAGGGGGACGCAATCAGCCCCAGCATTTT. It yields the protein CSSAGGRNQPQHF. V gene TRBV6-6 combines with J gene TRBJ1-5; 7 bases are a match to TRBD1. From germline, CDR1 is MNHNY and CDR2 SVGAGI (reference sequence). This CDR3 contains 13 residues.

As regards this clonotype: One end of the junction fails to match germline, which may point to a read error. The chain employs TRBV12-3 or TRBV12-4 and TRBJ1-5; D remains unclear. The CDR3 loop spans 13 amino acids. CDR3 sequence: CASSLGANQLQHF. Written as DNA, the CDR3 is TGTGCCAGCAGTTTAGGGGCGAATCAGCTCCAGCATTTT.

This clonotype came up many times. The chain recombines TRBV7-9 with TRBJ2-3; 9 bases are a match to TRBD1. Germline assignment: CDR1 SEHNR and CDR2 FQNEAQ (reference sequence). This CDR3 comprises 17 residues. The ends lost 5 bases at V and 2 bases at J; junction bases unmatched: 11. CDR3 DNA sequence: TGTGCCAGCAGCCCACTCTGGACAGGGGTCCCCACAGATACGCAGTATTTT. Translated: CASSPLWTGVPTDTQYF.

This clonotype was recorded at least ten times. The V call is TRBV7-2, the J call TRBJ1-4; the match to TRBD1 covers 7 bases. V gave up 4 bases and J gave up 2 bases; unmatched junction bases: 1. Germline V lookup: CDR1 SGHTA, CDR2 FQGNSA. The CDR3 has 14 residues. The CDR3 bases are TGTGCCAGCAGCTCGACAGGGACTAATGAAAAACTGTTTTTT. It yields the protein CASSSTGTNEKLFF.

About this clonotype: A much more abundant neighbour one base away suggests this may be a read error. The chain carries TRBV5-1 and TRBJ2-5; D call uncertain. V was trimmed by 0 bases and J by 5 bases, leaving 14 bases between them. The germline V gene encodes CDR1 SGHRS and CDR2 YFSETQ. The CDR3 length is 15 residues. As DNA, the CDR3 is TGCGCCAGCAGCTTGGGGGAAGGACCCAGGGAGACCCAGTACTTC. It codes for CASSLGEGPRETQYF. The whole variable domain, remainder taken from reference TRBV5-1 and TRBJ2-5, is KAGVTQTPRYLIKTRGQQVTLSCSPISGHRSVSWYQQTPGQGLQFLFEYFSETQRNKGNFPGRFSGRQFSNSRSEMNVSTLELGDSALYLCASSLGEGPRETQYFGPGTRLLVL.

The V call is TRBV12-3 or TRBV12-4, the J call TRBJ1-2; maybe TRBD1 (6 bases). The V gene lost 7 bases and the J gene lost 10 bases, with 19 bases spanning the gap. This CDR3 has 13 amino acids. The DNA of the CDR3 is TGTGCCAGCACCCTCTCTGACAGGACGCCCTACACCTTC. Its translation is CASTLSDRTPYTF.

This clonotype was seen ten or more times. The rearrangement uses TRBV20-1 and TRBJ1-1; D call uncertain. The germline V gene encodes CDR1 DFQATT and CDR2 SNEGSKA (reference sequence). CDR3 size: 14 residues. Trimming removed 3 bases at V and 0 bases at J, with 11 bases between. The CDR3 DNA follows: TGCAGTGCTAGTCACAGCCTGATGAACACTGAAGCTTTCTTT. Translated: CSASHSLMNTEAFF.

Only a few counts were recorded for this clonotype. This chain uses TRBV11-3 with TRBJ1-1; unclear D gene. Trimming cost V 3 bases and J 2 bases, with 13 bases left between them. The CDR3 is 15 amino acids. Per the germline V gene, CDR1 is SGHNT and CDR2 is YENEEA. This chain's CDR3 is CASSFSGQLNTEAFF. Here the CDR3 DNA reads TGTGCCAGCAGCTTTAGCGGCCAGCTAAACACTGAAGCTTTCTTT.

Details on this clonotype: The conserved final phenylalanine or tryptophan is absent from the CDR3, which likely points to a read error. It is unclear where the CDR3 begins or ends on the DNA, so no DNA is shown, and the CDR3 is as TCRdb lists it. The genes are TRBV27 and TRBJ2-1; the table's D call, TRBD1, has no DNA check behind it. The germline CDR1 and CDR2 sequences are MNHEY and SMNVEV (reference sequence). The CDR3 is 12 amino acids in total, end residues counted. The CDR3 is CASITGNNEQSL.

A remark on this clonotype: The conserved phenylalanine or tryptophan normally closing the CDR3 is absent here, so this likely arose from a read error. The J gene is TRBJ1-1, the V gene TRBV2; D may be TRBD1 (5 bases). V gave up 3 bases and J gave up 0 bases, with 17 bases separating them. The CDR3 contains 17 residues. Germline loops: CDR1 SNHLY, CDR2 FYNNEI. The CDR3 DNA reads as TGTGCCAGCAGTGACTCGGGGCGCAAAGCCCTGAACACTGAAGCTTTCCTT. It specifies CASSDSGRKALNTEAFL.